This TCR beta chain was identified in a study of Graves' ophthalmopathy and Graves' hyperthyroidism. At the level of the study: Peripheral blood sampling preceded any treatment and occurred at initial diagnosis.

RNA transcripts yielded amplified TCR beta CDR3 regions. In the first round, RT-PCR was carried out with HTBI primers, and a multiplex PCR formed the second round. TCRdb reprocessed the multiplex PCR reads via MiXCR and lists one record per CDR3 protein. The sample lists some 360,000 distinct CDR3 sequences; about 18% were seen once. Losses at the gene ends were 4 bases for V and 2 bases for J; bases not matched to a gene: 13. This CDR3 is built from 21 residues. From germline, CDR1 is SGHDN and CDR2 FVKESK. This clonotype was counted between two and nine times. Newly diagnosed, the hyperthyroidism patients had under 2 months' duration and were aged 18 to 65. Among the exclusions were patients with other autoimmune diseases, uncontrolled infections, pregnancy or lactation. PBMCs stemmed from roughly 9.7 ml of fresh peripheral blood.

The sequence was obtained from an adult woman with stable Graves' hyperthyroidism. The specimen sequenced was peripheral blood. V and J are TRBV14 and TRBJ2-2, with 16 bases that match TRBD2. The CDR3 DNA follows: TGTGCCAGCAGCCCGATCACCGGGACTAGCGGGAGGGGCCTTAACACCGGGGAGCTGTTTTTT. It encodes CASSPITGTSGRGLNTGELFF.